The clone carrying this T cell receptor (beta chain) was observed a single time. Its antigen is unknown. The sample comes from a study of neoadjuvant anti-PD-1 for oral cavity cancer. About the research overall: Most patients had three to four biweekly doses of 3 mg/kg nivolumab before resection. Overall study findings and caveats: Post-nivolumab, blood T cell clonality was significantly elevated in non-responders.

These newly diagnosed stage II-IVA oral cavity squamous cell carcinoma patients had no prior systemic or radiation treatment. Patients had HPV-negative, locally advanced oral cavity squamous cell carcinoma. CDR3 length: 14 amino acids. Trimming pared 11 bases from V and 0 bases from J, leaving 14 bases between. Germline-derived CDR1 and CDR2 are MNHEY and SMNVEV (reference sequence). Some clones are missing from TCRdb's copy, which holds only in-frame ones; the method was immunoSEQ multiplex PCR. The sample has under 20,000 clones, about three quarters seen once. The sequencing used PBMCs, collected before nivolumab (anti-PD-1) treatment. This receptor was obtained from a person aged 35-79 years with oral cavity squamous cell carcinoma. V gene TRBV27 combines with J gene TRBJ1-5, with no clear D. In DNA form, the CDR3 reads TGTGCCTGCGGGTCGCCGTATAGCAATCAGCCCCAGCATTTT. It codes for CACGSPYSNQPQHF.